These 25 T cell receptor beta chains originate from one sample sequenced in a study of CD8+ T cells in alopecia areata. Isolated RNA was reverse transcribed into cDNA used as the sequencing template. Only in-frame clones appear in the TCRdb table, and some are missing; sequencing was by immunoSEQ multiplex PCR. The table has 110,000 to 150,000 clones, around 62% seen once. Sequencing used CD8+ T cells sorted from blood. These receptors were obtained from a human donor in good health.

This chain uses TRBV6-5 with TRBJ2-3, with 7 nucleotides matching TRBD1. Germline V gene lookup returns CDR1 MNHEY and CDR2 SVGAGI. This CDR3 has 16 amino acids. V shed 1 base and J 0 bases; nucleotides not matched to a gene: 4. The CDR3, as DNA: TGTGCCAGCAGTTACTGGGCAGGGGGTAGCACAGATACGCAGTATTTT. Translated, it gives CASSYWAGGSTDTQYF.

The chain is built from TRBV7-9 and TRBJ2-5; D may match TRBD1 or TRBD2 (5 bases each). V lost 1 base, J lost 3 bases, and 9 bases lay in between. This CDR3 has 14 amino acids. Germline V gene data show CDR1 as SEHNR and CDR2 as FQNEAQ (reference sequence). CDR3 in amino acids: CASSLDWGKETQYF. The CDR3 coding sequence is TGTGCCAGCAGCTTAGACTGGGGGAAAGAGACCCAGTACTTC. Full variable domain (outside the CDR3, taken from reference TRBV7-9 and TRBJ2-5): DTGVSQNPRHKITKRGQNVTFRCDPISEHNRLYWYRQTLGQGPEFLTYFQNEAQLEKSRLLSDRFSAERPKGSFSTLEIQRTEQGDSAMYLCASSLDWGKETQYFGPGTRLLVL.

In this sample, this clone turned up a few times. CDR3 in amino acids: CASSHRTGNTEAFF. CDR3 coding DNA: TGTGCCAGCAGCCATCGGACGGGGAACACTGAAGCTTTCTTT. This chain joins TRBV7-8 and TRBJ1-1; no clear D gene. CDR3 length equals 14 residues. Trimming stripped 5 bases from V and 1 base from J, with 11 bases between. CDR1 and CDR2 from the germline V gene are SGHVS and FQNEAQ.

The chain couples TRBV14 to TRBJ2-7, with D unresolved. CDR3 size: 11 residues. V lost 5 bases and J 4 bases, leaving 6 bases between the germline ends. Germline values: CDR1 SGHDN, CDR2 FVKESK. CDR3 sequence: CASSYGYEQYF. CDR3 DNA sequence: TGTGCCAGCAGCTACGGGTACGAGCAGTACTTC.

About this clone: This CDR3 is also generated by other DNA sequences in the sample. The gene calls are TRBV9 and TRBJ1-5; D gene ambiguous. Germline CDR1 is SGDLS and CDR2 is YYNGEE. The V end lost 0 bases, the J end lost 1 base, and 5 bases lay between the germline ends. The CDR3 has 14 residues. In DNA form, the CDR3 reads TGTGCCAGCAGCGTAGGAGACAGCAATCAGCCCCAGCATTTT. Translated: CASSVGDSNQPQHF.

There are a few counts of this clone. The chain has TRBV9 and TRBJ1-1; D gene uncertain. V was clipped by 1 base and J by 3 bases, with 4 bases between them. The CDR3 loop spans 12 amino acids. Germline loops: CDR1 SGDLS, CDR2 YYNGEE. CDR3 sequence reads: CASSVRDTEAFF. DNA of the CDR3: TGTGCCAGCAGCGTACGGGACACTGAAGCTTTCTTT.

The chain has TRBV6-5 and TRBJ2-5, with TRBD1 as a possible D gene (7 bases). This CDR3 region has 12 residues. The germline CDR1 and CDR2 sequences are MNHEY and SVGAGI. With 8 bases removed from V and 1 base from J, the gap between germline ends came to 8 bases. The CDR3 here is CASQGGQETQYF. As DNA, the CDR3 is TGTGCCAGCCAGGGGGGCCAAGAGACCCAGTACTTC.

The J gene is TRBJ1-5, the V gene TRBV28, with D possibly matching TRBD1 (5 bases). The germline V gene has CDR1 MDHEN and CDR2 SYDVKM. The CDR3 sequence is 12 residues long. V gave up 7 bases and J gave up 7 bases, with 11 bases separating them. The CDR3 DNA reads as TGTGCCAGCAACCTCTGGGGGCAGCCCCAGCATTTT. Residues: CASNLWGQPQHF.

The J gene is TRBJ1-5, the V gene TRBV7-7; D gene unclear. The V end lost 5 bases, the J end lost 0 bases, and 11 bases lay between the germline ends. CDR1 and CDR2 from the germline V gene are SSHAT and FNYEAQ (reference sequence). The CDR3 has 15 amino acids. The CDR3 DNA reads TGTGCCAGCAGCCACGAAGTTGATAGCAATCAGCCCCAGCATTTT. Residues: CASSHEVDSNQPQHF.

The chain employs TRBV6-4 and TRBJ2-5; 7 nucleotides align to TRBD2. The V gene's germline CDR1 is MRHNA and CDR2 SNTAGT. Trimming took 2 bases from V and 4 from J; bases not matched to a gene: 7. This CDR3 comprises 15 residues. The CDR3 protein is CASSDLIREGETQYF. CDR3 sequence (DNA): TGTGCCAGCAGTGACCTTATAAGGGAGGGAGAGACCCAGTACTTC.

The V call is TRBV9, the J call TRBJ1-2; D is perhaps TRBD1 (5 bases). V lost 4 bases to trimming and J lost 7 bases, with 20 bases between them. CDR1 SGDLS and CDR2 YYNGEE come from the germline V gene. The CDR3 consists of 15 residues. The chain's CDR3 is CASSPSLGEGFGYTF. Written as DNA, the CDR3 is TGTGCCAGCAGCCCCAGTCTGGGGGAAGGTTTTGGCTACACCTTC.

This chain links TRBV11-2 with TRBJ2-1; 7 bases are shared with TRBD2. The V gene's germline CDR1 is SGHAT and CDR2 FQNNGV. The CDR3 extends over 14 amino acids. The V and J ends lost 5 bases and 7 bases, in that order; junction bases with no gene match: 8. The CDR3 DNA follows: TGTGCCAGCAGCACACCGGGACTATCAAATGAGCAGTTCTTC. This gives the protein CASSTPGLSNEQFF.

The chain joins TRBV7-2 to TRBJ2-1; 13 nucleotides agree with TRBD2. The trim removed 5 bases at V and 3 bases at J, leaving 7 bases unmatched. Germline loops: CDR1 SGHTA, CDR2 FQGNSA. The CDR3 runs 17 residues. The CDR3 protein is CASSPRTSGSYYNEQFF. CDR3 sequence (DNA): TGTGCCAGCAGCCCCAGGACTAGCGGGAGCTACTACAATGAGCAGTTCTTC.

The V and J genes are TRBV29-1 and TRBJ2-5; 9 positions match TRBD1. TRBJ2-7 matches the DNA end more closely, so the J call is doubtful. The CDR3 totals 13 residues. The germline V gene encodes CDR1 SQVTM and CDR2 ANQGSEA. The CDR3 here is CSVEGQGPYEQYF. The CDR3 DNA reads TGCAGCGTTGAGGGACAGGGACCCTACGAGCAGTACTTC.

The chain joins TRBV5-1 to TRBJ1-1, with D uncertain. The CDR3 covers 13 residues. CDR1 is SGHRS, CDR2 YFSETQ, per germline. V lost 5 bases and J 1 base, leaving 9 bases between the germline ends. Here the CDR3 reads CASRQTGNTEAFF. The CDR3 DNA reads as TGCGCCAGCAGACAAACGGGGAACACTGAAGCTTTCTTT.

J is TRBJ2-7 and V is TRBV6-1; 9 bases agree with TRBD2. V shed 6 bases, J shed 2 bases, and the junction held 5 bases outside the gene matches. The germline V gene encodes CDR1 MNHNS and CDR2 SASEGT. The CDR3 is 14 residues long. This CDR3 is CASSRLADTYEQYF. CDR3 sequence (DNA): TGTGCCAGCAGCCGACTAGCGGATACCTACGAGCAGTACTTC.

The chain employs TRBV11-1 and TRBJ2-2; D call uncertain. The CDR3 totals 13 residues. CDR1 is SGHAT, CDR2 FQDESV, per germline (reference sequence). Between the trimmed V and J ends, which lost 5 bases and 0 bases, there was a span of 4 bases. The CDR3 is CASSDTNTGELFF. The CDR3 DNA reads as TGTGCCAGCAGCGACACGAACACCGGGGAGCTGTTTTTT.

The genes are TRBV29-1 and TRBJ2-7, with D perhaps TRBD1 (6 bases). V was pared by 3 bases and J by 5 bases, with 17 bases between. This CDR3 contains 14 residues. Germline-derived CDR1 and CDR2 are SQVTM and ANQGSEA. The CDR3 nucleotides are TGCAGCGTTGAGGGGGCTTATCGTCGCGACGAGCAGTACTTC. Residues: CSVEGAYRRDEQYF.

This clone was counted only a few times. The gene calls are TRBV28 and TRBJ2-3, with D uncertain. CDR1 MDHEN and CDR2 SYDVKM come from the germline V gene. This CDR3 comprises 14 residues. Trimming stripped 3 bases from V and 1 base from J, with 8 bases between. The DNA of the CDR3 is TGTGCCAGCAGTTTGGCCGGGCGCACAGATACGCAGTATTTT. Protein: CASSLAGRTDTQYF.

CDR3 region: CSASGTESYEQYF. The DNA for the CDR3 is TGCAGCGCCTCCGGGACAGAGTCCTACGAGCAGTACTTC. The V gene is TRBV29-1, the J gene TRBJ2-7; 7 positions agree with TRBD1. This CDR3 region has 13 residues. CDR1 is SQVTM, CDR2 ANQGSEA, per germline. Unmatched junction bases numbered 7, after V lost 7 bases and J lost 1 base.

This chain joins TRBV5-6 and TRBJ2-5, with 12 positions matching TRBD2. V was clipped by 4 bases and J by 4 bases; unmatched bases: 5. Per germline, CDR1 SGHDT and CDR2 YYEEEE. The CDR3 length is 15 residues. CDR3 loop: CASSPGLAGTETQYF. The DNA of the CDR3 is TGTGCCAGCAGCCCCGGACTAGCGGGAACAGAGACCCAGTACTTC.

The chain couples TRBV5-8 to TRBJ2-3, with D maybe TRBD2 (6 bases). This CDR3 has 15 amino acids. Trimming took off 4 bases at V and 2 bases at J, with 14 bases between the two ends. Germline V CDR1 and CDR2: SGHTS, YDEGEE. The CDR3 coding sequence is TGTGCCAGCAGCCCCGTAGCGGACCTCACAGATACGCAGTATTTT. Amino acid sequence: CASSPVADLTDTQYF.

The V gene is TRBV23-1, the J gene TRBJ1-1; no definite D call. TRBV23-1 qualifies as an ORF whose function is uncertain. V was shortened by 2 bases and J by 0 bases, with 19 bases between the two germline ends. CDR3 length: 18 amino acids. The CDR3 DNA reads as TGCGCCAGCAGTCAACCACCCGCGCATCGCACAATGAACACTGAAGCTTTCTTT. Translated, it gives CASSQPPAHRTMNTEAFF.

This clone has more than one count but fewer than ten. The rearrangement joins TRBV5-6 to TRBJ2-1; D perhaps matches TRBD2 (5 bases). V was shortened by 4 bases and J by 4 bases, with 15 bases between the two germline ends. This CDR3 is 15 amino acids long. CDR1 and CDR2 (germline): SGHDT, YYEEEE. The CDR3 region has the DNA TGTGCCAGCAGCATGGATGGAGGTCTGTACAATGAGCAGTTCTTC. Protein product: CASSMDGGLYNEQFF.

This clone was counted many times. The chain couples TRBV2 to TRBJ2-3; TRBD1 matches 11 bases. Germline values: CDR1 SNHLY, CDR2 FYNNEI. V lost 7 bases, J lost 5 bases, and 8 bases stayed unmatched. The CDR3 loop spans 15 amino acids. The CDR3 DNA follows: TGTGCCAGCACGAAAGGACAGGGGGCAGAAGATACGCAGTATTTT. It yields the protein CASTKGQGAEDTQYF.